These 21 T cell receptor beta chains came from one sample sequenced in a study of follicular helper T cells after annual influenza vaccination (dated 2017 in TCRdb). The sample's time point label, in plain terms: 2015-2016 season, pre-vaccination. The library was built by means of the immunoSEQ multiplex PCR assay. Here the immuneACCESS table is served through TCRdb, limited to in-frame sequences with V and J called. Missing clones are a known gap in these copies; in checked studies unresolved V genes cover under half, and the rest lacks a known reason. The table for this sample lists roughly 15,000 clones; roughly 80% of them were counted only once. About 0.42% of the sample comes from the top ten. Sample: CXCR5- memory CD4+ T cells sorted from blood, taken on the day of influenza vaccination. Read against the paper, the sample's cell subset or site label means: CXCR5- memory CD4 T cells. These TCRs come from an adult who received the influenza vaccine.

The V gene is TRBV5-8, the J gene TRBJ2-5; possible D gene TRBD1, 5 bases. The ends were cut back, 4 bases at V and 1 base at J, with 11 bases in the middle. From germline, CDR1 is SGHTS and CDR2 YDEGEE. The CDR3 is made up of 14 amino acids. The CDR3 here is CASSADRLQETQYF. In DNA, the CDR3 is TGTGCCAGCAGCGCCGACAGACTCCAAGAGACCCAGTACTTC.

This clone has just a few counts. The chain recombines TRBV4-1 with TRBJ1-5, with D perhaps matching TRBD1 (5 bases). CDR3 length: 18 amino acids. V lost 1 base and J lost 1, with 17 bases in between. CDR1 and CDR2 (germline): MGHRA, YSYEKL. The CDR3 loop reads CASSQGMGGVLSNQPQHF. The CDR3 DNA reads as TGCGCCAGCAGCCAAGGGATGGGGGGGGTACTAAGCAATCAGCCCCAGCATTTT.

The chain employs TRBV7-2 and TRBJ1-5; D gene ambiguous. The CDR3 consists of 14 residues. CDR1 and CDR2 from the germline V gene are SGHTA and FQGNSA. Trimming removed 1 base at V and 9 bases at J, with 13 bases between. The CDR3 nucleotides are TGTGCCAGCAGCTTAGTGGCAGGTACGAGGCCCCAGCATTTT. Its translation: CASSLVAGTRPQHF.

This chain's CDR3 is CASSLAGQTFYGYTF. CDR3 sequence (DNA): TGCGCCAGCAGCTTAGCGGGACAGACATTCTATGGCTACACCTTC. The chain is built from TRBV5-1 and TRBJ1-2; TRBD1 agrees at 7 bases. V lost 2 bases and J lost 4; bases outside the gene matches: 8. CDR3 length: 15 residues. Germline V CDR1 and CDR2: SGHRS, YFSETQ.

This clone was picked up one time. For the CDR3, the DNA is TGTGCCAGCAGTCTTATGCCCTTGGGACAGGGAAATGGCTACACCTTC. This encodes CASSLMPLGQGNGYTF. The chain joins TRBV28 to TRBJ1-2; 9 bases match TRBD1. With 5 bases clipped from V and 6 bases from J, the junction kept 13 bases outside the gene matches. The CDR3 consists of 16 residues. Germline V gene lookup returns CDR1 MDHEN and CDR2 SYDVKM.

The chain links TRBV7-9 to TRBJ1-1; 9 bases line up with TRBD1. The CDR3 runs to 14 residues. The germline CDR1 and CDR2 sequences are SEHNR and FQNEAQ (reference sequence). J gave up 6 bases and V 0 bases, and 2 bases lay outside the gene matches. The CDR3 here is CASSLARQGAEAFF. CDR3 coding DNA: TGTGCCAGCAGCTTAGCTAGACAGGGGGCTGAAGCTTTCTTT.

This chain connects TRBV5-1 to TRBJ2-6, with D tentatively TRBD1 or TRBD2 (6 bases each). This CDR3 has 20 amino acids. Germline CDR1 reads SGHRS; CDR2 reads YFSETQ. V dropped 4 bases and J dropped 0 bases, with 23 bases sitting between them. The CDR3 DNA reads as TGCGCCAGCAGCCAGAGCTTCGGAGGGGGTACCCTCTCTGGGGCCAACGTCCTGACTTTC. Amino acids: CASSQSFGGGTLSGANVLTF.

The J gene is TRBJ1-2, the V gene TRBV6-6; D unclear. CDR1 is MNHNY, CDR2 SVGAGI, per germline (reference sequence). V was clipped by 4 bases and J by 4 bases, with 7 bases between them. The length of the CDR3 is 12 residues. The CDR3 bases are TGTGCCAGCAGTTCCATCGCCTATGGCTACACCTTC. Residues: CASSSIAYGYTF.

This clone has just a few counts. The rearrangement joins TRBV9 to TRBJ2-7; D ambiguous. Germline V gene sequence: CDR1 SGDLS, CDR2 YYNGEE. The V end was cut by 4 bases, the J end by 0 bases, with 14 bases between. The CDR3 spans 15 residues. The CDR3 region is CASSIQPQSSYEQYF. CDR3 DNA: TGTGCCAGCAGCATACAGCCTCAGAGCTCCTACGAGCAGTACTTC.

The gene calls are TRBV19 and TRBJ1-2, with a weak D call TRBD1 (6 bases). V was shortened by 10 bases and J by 1 base, with 13 bases between the two germline ends. CDR1 is LNHDA, CDR2 SQIVND, per germline (reference sequence). CDR3 length: 13 residues. The DNA for the CDR3 is TGTGCCACTAACAGGGAGAATAACTATGGCTACACCTTC. Translation gives CATNRENNYGYTF.

This clone came up a few times. The chain links TRBV30 to TRBJ1-6; 8 positions agree with TRBD1. This CDR3 region has 13 residues. Per germline, CDR1 GTSNPN and CDR2 SVGIG (reference sequence). V gave up 4 bases and J gave up 13 bases; unmatched junction bases: 9. CDR3 amino acids: CAWTGGPRQPLHF. The CDR3 DNA reads TGTGCCTGGACAGGGGGCCCCCGACAGCCCCTCCACTTT.

The genes are TRBV9 and TRBJ1-3; D remains ambiguous. V was clipped by 3 bases and J by 2 bases, with 9 bases between them. The CDR3 is 14 amino acids. Germline V gene sequence: CDR1 SGDLS, CDR2 YYNGEE. In nucleotides, the CDR3 is TGTGCCAGCAGCGCGGTTCTCGCTGGAAACACCATATATTTT. Amino acids: CASSAVLAGNTIYF. Full variable domain (rest looked up from reference TRBV9 and TRBJ1-3): DSGVTQTPKHLITATGQRVTLRCSPRSGDLSVYWYQQSLDQGLQFLIQYYNGEERAKGNILERFSAQQFPDLHSELNLSSLELGDSALYFCASSAVLAGNTIYFGEGSWLTVV.

This clone was detected only once. As DNA, the CDR3 is TGTGCCAGCAGCACCGGTTCCACCGGGGAGCTGTTTTTT. Its protein product is CASSTGSTGELFF. The chain employs TRBV7-3 and TRBJ2-2; D gene uncertain. This CDR3 has 13 residues. V lost 5 bases and J 4 bases, leaving 8 bases between the germline ends. Germline V gives CDR1 SGHTA, CDR2 FQGTGA.

This clone was seen just once. The chain recombines TRBV4-1 with TRBJ2-7, with 7 bases aligning to TRBD1. The germline gives CDR1 MGHRA, CDR2 YSYEKL. The junction had 4 bases not matched to a gene; V was cut back by 2 bases and J by 3 bases. This CDR3 has 14 residues. Here the CDR3 reads CASSQNRGHYEQYF. CDR3 nucleotides: TGCGCCAGCAGCCAAAACAGGGGACACTACGAGCAGTACTTC.

This clone has a handful of counts. CDR3 residues: CASGGYTF. CDR3 bases: TGTGCCAGTGGGGGCTACACCTTC. The rearrangement uses TRBV28 and TRBJ1-2; no firm D call. CDR1 is MDHEN and CDR2 is SYDVKM in the germline V gene. The ends were cut back, 9 bases at V and 8 bases at J, with 4 bases in the middle. The CDR3 runs 8 residues.

The CDR3 here is CASSPDLQETQYF. CDR3 sequence (DNA): TGTGCCAGCAGCCCGGATTTACAAGAGACCCAGTACTTC. The chain carries TRBV7-9 and TRBJ2-5; no reliable D call. Germline values: CDR1 SEHNR, CDR2 FQNEAQ (reference sequence). CDR3 size: 13 residues. Trimming pared 5 bases from V and 2 bases from J, leaving 9 bases between. The whole variable domain, filled in from reference TRBV7-9 and TRBJ2-5, reads DTGVSQNPRHKITKRGQNVTFRCDPISEHNRLYWYRQTLGQGPEFLTYFQNEAQLEKSRLLSDRFSAERPKGSFSTLEIQRTEQGDSAMYLCASSPDLQETQYFGPGTRLLVL.

The chain carries TRBV15 and TRBJ2-3; 8 positions match TRBD2. Per germline, CDR1 LNHNV and CDR2 YYDKDF (reference sequence). With 1 base clipped from V and 4 bases from J, the junction kept 4 bases outside the gene matches. The CDR3 runs to 15 residues. CDR3 DNA sequence: TGTGCCACCAGCAGAGGGCGGGGGGAAGCAGATACGCAGTATTTT. Translated: CATSRGRGEADTQYF. Supplemented by reference TRBV15 and TRBJ2-3, the full variable domain reads DAMVIQNPRYQVTQFGKPVTLSCSQTLNHNVMYWYQQKSSQAPKLLFHYYDKDFNNEADTPDNFQSRRPNTSFCFLDIRSPGLGDTAMYLCATSRGRGEADTQYFGPGTRLTVL.

J is TRBJ1-2 and V is TRBV4-1; possibly TRBD1 for D (5 bases). The CDR3 spans 15 residues. Germline values: CDR1 MGHRA, CDR2 YSYEKL. The ends were cut back, 3 bases at V and 7 bases at J, with 18 bases in the middle. The CDR3 region is CASSQGGYPPGGYTF. CDR3 DNA sequence: TGCGCCAGCAGCCAGGGGGGATACCCTCCGGGTGGCTACACCTTC.

V usage is TRBV4-1 and J usage is TRBJ1-4; 10 bases are shared with TRBD1. The length of the CDR3 is 16 residues. Germline-derived CDR1 and CDR2 are MGHRA and YSYEKL. V lost 3 bases and J lost 8; bases outside the gene matches: 9. This CDR3 is CASSQGQGPLGEKLFF. The CDR3 DNA reads as TGCGCCAGCAGCCAGGGACAGGGGCCATTAGGAGAAAAACTGTTTTTT.

V usage is TRBV28 and J usage is TRBJ2-6; the D gene is possibly TRBD1 (5 bases). CDR3 size: 20 residues. Germline V gene data show CDR1 as MDHEN and CDR2 as SYDVKM. Deletions cut 8 bases from V and 0 bases from J, with 26 bases between. As DNA, the CDR3 is TGTGCCAGCGGGGCCCCTCTCGGTGGGCAGCAACACTCTGGGGCCAACGTCCTGACTTTC. Translated, it gives CASGAPLGGQQHSGANVLTF. Supplemented by reference TRBV28 and TRBJ2-6, the full variable domain reads DVKVTQSSRYLVKRTGEKVFLECVQDMDHENMFWYRQDPGLGLRLIYFSYDVKMKEKGDIPEGYSVSREKKERFSLILESASTNQTSMYLCASGAPLGGQQHSGANVLTFGAGSRLTVL.

CDR3 sequence reads: CASSLAPSANEQFF. CDR3 bases: TGTGCCAGCAGCTTAGCGCCTAGCGCCAATGAGCAGTTCTTC. This chain joins TRBV7-2 and TRBJ2-1, with D possibly TRBD2 on 6 matching bases. Germline CDR1 is SGHTA and CDR2 is FQGNSA. Trimming removed 0 bases from V and 6 bases from J, with 9 bases in between. The CDR3 spans 14 residues.